These 28 T cell receptor beta chains were all obtained from the same sample, sequenced in a study of PD-1 blockade in classical Hodgkin lymphoma. This sample's time point: cycle 4 day 1 (C4D1), after 5 to 7 weeks of nivolumab. Each of the patients experienced relapse following autologous stem cell transplantation, and their brentuximab vedotin exposure differed. CD8+ T cells were isolated from thawed PBMCs by magnetic negative selection. TCRdb's table, derived via immunoSEQ multiplex PCR, lists solely in-frame clones and lacks some. Among 7,000 or so clones listed, about 62% were seen once. The specimen was CD8+ T cells from blood, collected before the fourth cycle of nivolumab. Receptors originate from a human donor with classical Hodgkin lymphoma.

The gene calls are TRBV19 and TRBJ2-3; 8 bases are shared with TRBD1. This CDR3 has 15 amino acids. The germline V gene encodes CDR1 LNHDA and CDR2 SQIVND (reference sequence). The trim removed 9 bases at V and 0 bases at J, leaving 8 bases unmatched. CDR3 nucleotides: TGTGCCAGCCACAGGGGGTACCTTAGCACAGATACGCAGTATTTT. Residues: CASHRGYLSTDTQYF.

This clone was counted only a few times. Other nucleotide sequences from this sample produce the same CDR3. This sequence joins TRBV27 and TRBJ2-5, with 8 bases that match TRBD1. CDR1 and CDR2 from the germline V gene are MNHEY and SMNVEV (reference sequence). The CDR3 is 14 amino acids. The J segment lost 5 bases and the V segment lost 6 bases, leaving 8 bases of the junction unmatched. This CDR3 reads CASSLDRGRETQYF. CDR3 sequence (DNA): TGTGCCAGCAGCCTCGACAGGGGCAGGGAGACCCAGTACTTC.

The CDR3 reads CASSLGLGTEAFF. The CDR3 coding sequence is TGTGCCAGCAGTTTAGGCTTAGGGACGGAAGCTTTCTTT. This chain links TRBV27 with TRBJ1-1; tentatively, D is TRBD1 (5 bases). Trimming shortened V by 2 bases and J by 8 bases, and 12 bases separated the two germline ends. CDR1 is MNHEY and CDR2 is SMNVEV in the germline V gene (reference sequence). The length of the CDR3 is 13 residues.

CDR3 sequence reads: CASSSDSNYGYTF. Written as DNA, the CDR3 is TGTGCCAGCAGCAGCGACAGCAACTATGGCTACACCTTC. The chain joins TRBV28 to TRBJ1-2, with D maybe TRBD1 (5 bases). The CDR3 spans 13 residues. V dropped 6 bases and J dropped 2 bases, with 10 bases sitting between them. CDR1 and CDR2 (germline): MDHEN, SYDVKM.

J is TRBJ1-4 and V is TRBV7-8; D might be TRBD1 (5 bases). The ends were cut back, 3 bases at V and 5 bases at J, with 13 bases in the middle. CDR1 SGHVS and CDR2 FQNEAQ come from the germline V gene. This CDR3 is 15 amino acids long. The CDR3 loop is CASSLYRSGNEKLFF. CDR3 DNA sequence: TGTGCCAGCAGCTTGTACAGGTCGGGGAATGAAAAACTGTTTTTT.

This chain connects TRBV7-9 to TRBJ2-2, with 10 bases lining up with TRBD2. The length of the CDR3 is 17 residues. With 5 bases clipped from V and 0 bases from J, the junction kept 6 bases outside the gene matches. Germline-derived CDR1 and CDR2 are SEHNR and FQNEAQ (reference sequence). DNA for the CDR3: TGTGCCAGCAGCCCCCCCGGACTAGCGGCGAACACCGGGGAGCTGTTTTTT. It encodes CASSPPGLAANTGELFF.

Comments on this clone: It may be a read error: a sequence one base away is much more abundant. The rearrangement uses TRBV5-6 and TRBJ2-5; 8 nucleotides line up with TRBD2. Germline assignment: CDR1 SGHDT and CDR2 YYEEEE. The CDR3 length is 14 residues. J lost 5 bases, V lost 3 bases, and 6 bases had no gene match. This chain's CDR3 is CASSSGLVGETQYF. CDR3 in DNA: TGTGCCAGCAGCTCGGGACTAGTTGGGGAGACCCAGTACTTC. The full variable domain, in which reference TRBV5-6 and TRBJ2-5 provide the parts outside the CDR3, is DAGVTQSPTHLIKTRGQQVTLRCSPKSGHDTVSWYQQALGQGPQFIFQYYEEEERQRGNFPDRFSGHQFPNYSSELNVNALLLGDSALYLCASSSGLVGETQYFGPGTRLLVL.

The chain employs TRBV5-5 and TRBJ1-6, with D perhaps matching TRBD1 (5 bases). Trimming took 6 bases from V and 2 from J, leaving 15 bases between them. The V gene's germline CDR1 is SGHKS and CDR2 YYEKEE (reference sequence). The CDR3 contains 16 residues. The CDR3: CASMAKAGPYNSPLHF. The CDR3 DNA reads TGTGCCAGCATGGCCAAGGCGGGACCCTATAATTCACCCCTCCACTTT. The full variable domain, its missing parts supplied by reference TRBV5-5 and TRBJ1-6, is DAGVTQSPTHLIKTRGQQVTLRCSPISGHKSVSWYQQVLGQGPQFIFQYYEKEERGRGNFPDRFSARQFPNYSSELNVNALLLGDSALYLCASMAKAGPYNSPLHFGNGTRLTVT.

This clone appeared a few times. The chain has TRBV6-1 and TRBJ2-7; D possibly corresponds to TRBD2 (6 bases). The V gene lost 5 bases and the J gene lost 2 bases, with 13 bases spanning the gap. Germline V gene sequence: CDR1 MNHNS, CDR2 SASEGT. The CDR3 runs to 14 residues. CDR3 sequence reads: CASSPGLTAYEQYF. CDR3 coding DNA: TGTGCCAGCAGTCCGGGACTCACCGCCTACGAGCAGTACTTC.

The rearrangement links TRBV5-1 to TRBJ2-1; no firm D call. V lost 0 bases, J lost 3 bases, and 10 bases lay in between. CDR3 length equals 15 residues. Germline V gene lookup returns CDR1 SGHRS and CDR2 YFSETQ. CDR3 DNA sequence: TGCGCCAGCAGCTTGGGTTCGCGAATCTACAATGAGCAGTTCTTC. Translating gives CASSLGSRIYNEQFF.

This rearrangement joins TRBV30 to TRBJ1-1; no firm D call. V dropped 1 base and J dropped 6 bases, with 6 bases sitting between them. The CDR3 runs to 11 residues. The germline V gene encodes CDR1 GTSNPN and CDR2 SVGIG (reference sequence). In DNA form, the CDR3 reads TGTGCCTGGAGTGACGGGGCTGAAGCTTTCTTT. It specifies CAWSDGAEAFF.

This sequence joins TRBV2 and TRBJ1-4, with 8 bases aligning to TRBD1. The CDR3 has 16 amino acids. The germline V gene has CDR1 SNHLY and CDR2 FYNNEI. With 2 bases clipped from V and 1 base from J, the junction kept 3 bases outside the gene matches. The CDR3 protein is CASSERDRLTNEKLFF. Here the CDR3 DNA reads TGTGCCAGCAGTGAAAGGGACAGGTTAACTAATGAAAAACTGTTTTTT.

The chain couples TRBV2 to TRBJ1-1; 11 bases are shared with TRBD1. The CDR3 totals 15 residues. With 9 bases clipped from V and 1 base from J, the junction kept 7 bases outside the gene matches. Per germline, CDR1 SNHLY and CDR2 FYNNEI. This chain's CDR3 is CARDRGRIRNTEAFF. CDR3 bases: TGTGCCAGGGACAGGGGGCGAATTCGGAACACTGAAGCTTTCTTT.

The table lists this clone with a few counts. The V gene is TRBV7-9, the J gene TRBJ1-2; 7 nucleotides line up with TRBD1. Per germline, CDR1 SEHNR and CDR2 FQNEAQ (reference sequence). CDR3 length: 18 amino acids. V lost 4 bases and J lost 3; bases outside the gene matches: 17. CDR3 protein: CASSSPEPGGPRDYGYTF. In DNA form, the CDR3 reads TGTGCCAGCAGCTCGCCCGAGCCAGGGGGACCGAGGGACTATGGCTACACCTTC.

The V and J genes are TRBV11-2 and TRBJ2-7; TRBD2 matches at 7 bases. The CDR3 consists of 13 residues. The junction had 3 bases not matched to a gene; V was cut back by 1 base and J by 6 bases. Looked up from germline, CDR1 is SGHAT and CDR2 is FQNNGV. CDR3 region: CASSLVTGGEQYF. Written as DNA, the CDR3 is TGTGCCAGCAGCTTAGTTACGGGGGGCGAGCAGTACTTC. Variable domain in full (rest from reference TRBV11-2 and TRBJ2-7): EAGVAQSPRYKIIEKRQSVAFWCNPISGHATLYWYQQILGQGPKLLIQFQNNGVVDDSQLPKDRFSAERLKGVDSTLKIQPAKLEDSAVYLCASSLVTGGEQYFGPGTRLTVT.

Only a few counts were recorded for this clone. The gene calls are TRBV4-1 and TRBJ2-3, with no clear D. CDR3 size: 14 residues. Per germline, CDR1 MGHRA and CDR2 YSYEKL. Trimming pared 0 bases from V and 4 bases from J, leaving 8 bases between. CDR3 coding DNA: TGCGCCAGCAGCCAAGAACTAACCGCAGATACGCAGTATTTT. It encodes CASSQELTADTQYF.

This clone was seen more than once but under ten times. The V and J genes are TRBV13 and TRBJ1-4; D remains unclear. V lost 0 bases and J 0 bases, leaving 8 bases between the germline ends. This CDR3 is built from 16 residues. Germline CDR1 PRHDT, CDR2 FYEKMQ (reference sequence). The chain's CDR3 is CASSLGEGATNEKLFF. CDR3 in DNA: TGTGCCAGCAGCTTAGGCGAGGGAGCAACTAATGAAAAACTGTTTTTT.

The chain has TRBV28 and TRBJ2-6, with D perhaps being TRBD1 or TRBD2 (6 bases each). CDR3 length equals 15 residues. Germline CDR1 MDHEN, CDR2 SYDVKM. Trimming cost V 3 bases and J 4 bases, with 10 bases left between them. CDR3 bases: TGTGCCAGCAGTTTGTCGGGGGCGGGGGCCAACGTCCTGACTTTC. The encoded protein is CASSLSGAGANVLTF.

The chain employs TRBV5-4 and TRBJ2-5; 11 nucleotides align to TRBD1. Per the germline V gene, CDR1 is SGHNT and CDR2 is YYREEE (reference sequence). V shed 0 bases and J 7 bases; nucleotides not matched to a gene: 5. This CDR3 region has 15 residues. As DNA, the CDR3 is TGTGCCAGCAGCTTGGGGGACAGGGGGTCGGGGACCCAGTACTTC. This codes for CASSLGDRGSGTQYF.

This chain joins TRBV5-8 and TRBJ1-2; D remains unclear. V was pared by 3 bases and J by 0 bases, with 12 bases between. From germline, CDR1 is SGHTS and CDR2 YDEGEE. The CDR3 has 15 residues. CDR3 sequence: CASSSSSVSNYGYTF. CDR3 nucleotide sequence: TGTGCCAGCAGCTCGTCGAGCGTCTCTAACTATGGCTACACCTTC.

By sample fraction, this clone is medium-sized (0.01 to 0.1%). The CDR3 sequence is CASSPGFGEGYEQYF. CDR3 in DNA: TGTGCCAGCAGCCCCGGGTTTGGGGAGGGCTACGAGCAGTACTTC. The J gene is TRBJ2-7, the V gene TRBV7-3; 7 bases are shared with TRBD2. J lost 3 bases, V lost 5 bases, and 10 bases had no gene match. The CDR3 consists of 15 residues. The germline V gene encodes CDR1 SGHTA and CDR2 FQGTGA.

This clone was counted a few times. V usage is TRBV7-2 and J usage is TRBJ1-5; D is undetermined. The CDR3 contains 10 residues. V shed 4 bases and J shed 9 bases, with 4 bases lying between them. The V gene's germline CDR1 is SGHTA and CDR2 FQGNSA. For the CDR3, the DNA is TGTGCCAGCAGCTGGTGGCCCCAGCATTTT. It codes for CASSWWPQHF.

This clone turned up a few times. The rearrangement uses TRBV11-2 and TRBJ2-7; no clear D gene. Germline loops: CDR1 SGHAT, CDR2 FQNNGV. This CDR3 has 13 amino acids. V was trimmed by 1 base and J by 0 bases, leaving 4 bases between them. In DNA, the CDR3 is TGTGCCAGCAGCTTAGGGAGCTCCTACGAGCAGTACTTC. Its protein is CASSLGSSYEQYF.

This clone showed up just a few times. The chain joins TRBV7-9 to TRBJ2-2; no clear D gene. CDR3 length: 15 residues. With 4 bases removed from V and 0 bases from J, the gap between germline ends came to 9 bases. The germline gives CDR1 SEHNR, CDR2 FQNEAQ (reference sequence). CDR3 residues: CASSYYPANTGELFF. The DNA for the CDR3 is TGTGCCAGCAGCTACTACCCCGCGAACACCGGGGAGCTGTTTTTT.

The V call is TRBV6-6, the J call TRBJ2-3, with 8 bases lining up with TRBD1. CDR3 length equals 16 residues. Trimming cost V 6 bases and J 1 base; bases outside gene matches: 9. Germline V gene data show CDR1 as MNHNY and CDR2 as SVGAGI (reference sequence). In DNA, the CDR3 is TGTGCCAGCAGGGGATCGGACAGGGCCGGCACAGATACGCAGTATTTT. Translated: CASRGSDRAGTDTQYF.

The chain employs TRBV4-1 and TRBJ2-7; 10 bases fit TRBD2. V trimming: 2 bases; J trimming: 0 bases; junction bases outside the gene matches: 7. The CDR3 consists of 17 residues. The germline V gene encodes CDR1 MGHRA and CDR2 YSYEKL. The CDR3 DNA reads as TGCGCCAGCAGCCAACTCCTAGGGACTAGCGTCTCCTACGAGCAGTACTTC. This gives the protein CASSQLLGTSVSYEQYF.

There are a few counts of this clone. The V and J genes are TRBV27 and TRBJ2-1; 8 bases are shared with TRBD2. This CDR3 comprises 14 residues. Trimming took 7 bases from V and 5 from J; bases not matched to a gene: 7. Germline CDR1 MNHEY, CDR2 SMNVEV (reference sequence). CDR3 residues: CASMLREAHNEQFF. Here the CDR3 DNA reads TGTGCCAGCATGTTGCGGGAGGCCCACAATGAGCAGTTCTTC.

This clone was picked up one time. The chain is built from TRBV11-2 and TRBJ2-7; 8 nucleotides line up with TRBD1. The CDR3 is 14 amino acids. The ends lost 0 bases at V and 5 bases at J; junction bases unmatched: 3. Per germline, CDR1 SGHAT and CDR2 FQNNGV. This chain's CDR3 is CASSLDWTGHEQYF. The CDR3 DNA reads TGTGCCAGCAGCTTAGACTGGACAGGGCACGAGCAGTACTTC.